Listed below are T cell receptor beta chains from one sample, sequenced in a study of blood T cell repertoires in COVID-19. Some clones are missing from TCRdb's copy, which holds only in-frame ones; the method was immunoSEQ multiplex PCR. The sample lists roughly 280,000 clones, approximately 90% occurring once. Sequencing was done on a sample of PBMCs or T cells enriched from blood (not recorded which). All receptors come from a man aged 35-49 years who had been exposed to COVID-19. The CDR3 runs from the conserved cysteine through the conserved F or W. A D gene is named only where the DNA matches it firmly. Size tells how often a clone was seen (once, few, many) or the class of an expanded clone, and some rows leave it out.

d_call,v_call,j_call,clone_size,cdr3_nt,cdr3_aa
-,TRBV3-1/TRBV3-2,TRBJ2-7,-,TGTGCCAGCGGCGGGATAAGCTCCTACGAGCAGTACTTC,CASGGISSYEQYF
TRBD1,TRBV30,TRBJ1-2,-,TGTGCCTGGGGGGACAGGGGGCTTCTTGGCTACACCTTC,CAWGDRGLLGYTF
-,TRBV30,TRBJ1-5,-,TGTGCCTGGAGTCCCCAGGCAGATCAGCCCCAGCATTTT,CAWSPQADQPQHF
TRBD2,TRBV9,TRBJ2-5,-,TGTGCCAGCAGCGTTCGGGGGGAAGGGGAGACCCAGTACTTC,CASSVRGEGETQYF
-,TRBV24-1,TRBJ2-7,-,TGTGCCACCAGTGTCGGGTACGAGCAGTACTTC,CATSVGYEQYF
-,TRBV29-1,TRBJ2-3,-,TGCAGCGTTGAAGATAGCCTAAGATACACCCCCGCAGATACGCAGTATTTT,CSVEDSLRYTPADTQYF
-,TRBV28,TRBJ1-1,-,TGTGCCAGCAGTACCCGGGACCCAGGGGACACTGAAGCTTTCTTT,CASSTRDPGDTEAFF
TRBD2,TRBV6-4,TRBJ2-1,once,TGTGCCAGCAGTGAAAGAGCGGGAGAAGGGAATGAGCAGTTCTTC,CASSERAGEGNEQFF
TRBD1,TRBV5-1,TRBJ2-3,-,TGCGCCAGCAGCTGGACCGGGACAGGGGACACAGATACGCAGTATTTT,CASSWTGTGDTDTQYF
TRBD2,TRBV4-1,TRBJ2-7,-,TGCGCCAGCGGGGTAGCGGGAAACTACGAGCAGTACTTC,CASGVAGNYEQYF
-,TRBV29-1,TRBJ2-1,-,TGCAGCGTTGAAGGGGGTAGCGGAAATTACAATGAGCAGTTCTTC,CSVEGGSGNYNEQFF
-,TRBV7-6,TRBJ1-1,-,TGTGCCAGCAGCTCTCGGACAGATTCGAACACTGAAGCTTTCTTT,CASSSRTDSNTEAFF
TRBD1,TRBV28,TRBJ1-3,-,TGTGCCAGCAGTTTAGACAGGGGTTCTGGAAACACCATATATTTT,CASSLDRGSGNTIYF
-,TRBV11-3,TRBJ2-7,once,TGTGCCAGCAGCGTCTCAGGGTTCGAGCAGTACTTC,CASSVSGFEQYF
TRBD2,TRBV5-4,TRBJ2-2,-,TGTGCCAGCAGCTTGAAAATAGCGGGGATGAACACCGGGGAGCTGTTTTTT,CASSLKIAGMNTGELFF